This T cell receptor (beta chain) derives from a study of T cell responses to AZD1222 COVID-19 vaccine. Overall study findings and caveats: No repertoire was sampled before or during the peak T cell response, only after it. Spike-wide vaccine-associated CD4 TCRs dominated at 160-218 and 743-854. Among spike-specific TCRs, nearly half reportedly target unmutated variant regions.

Details on this clone: Its antigen is still unknown.

The assay was immunoSEQ multiplex PCR, and TCRdb's table has in-frame clones only and misses some. The table has 100,000 to 150,000 clones, 92% seen once. The CDR3 totals 14 residues. The V gene's germline CDR1 is MDHEN and CDR2 SYDVKM. V gave up 3 bases and J gave up 8 bases, with 13 bases separating them. The chain links TRBV28 to TRBJ1-4; perhaps TRBD1 as D (5 bases). The TCR originated in an adult in good health. Material: peripheral blood, obtained on day 0 of AZD1222 vaccination. CDR3 in amino acids: CASSFVAGGEKLFF. CDR3 in DNA: TGTGCCAGCAGTTTCGTTGCGGGGGGGGAAAAACTGTTTTTT.